The source of this T cell receptor beta chain is a study of monozygotic twins with inflammatory bowel disease. This CDR3 comprises 14 residues. CDR1 SGHDT and CDR2 YYEEEE come from the germline V gene. Template switching was used to attach UMIs, which incorporated a 6-nucleotide sample barcode. Reanalyzing the 5' RACE reads, TCRdb keeps one entry per CDR3 protein, without DNA. The sample totals over 130,000 distinct CDR3 sequences. The source of this sequence is a human donor with ulcerative colitis or Crohn's disease, or a healthy co-twin of an affected twin (not recorded which). Sample: blood. The chain links TRBV5-6 to TRBJ1-3; the D call from TCRdb, TRBD1, cannot be confirmed without DNA. Here the CDR3 reads CASSFRQGLYTIYF. Using reference TRBV5-6 and TRBJ1-3 for the parts outside the CDR3, the full variable domain is DAGVTQSPTHLIKTRGQQVTLRCSPKSGHDTVSWYQQALGQGPQFIFQYYEEEERQRGNFPDRFSGHQFPNYSSELNVNALLLGDSALYLCASSFRQGLYTIYFGEGSWLTVV.